Sequencing of this T cell receptor (beta chain) was carried out in a study of neoadjuvant anti-PD-1 for oral cavity cancer (dated by TCRdb to the early 2020s). Background for the entire study: Patients mostly received three to four biweekly doses of nivolumab at 3 mg/kg before curative-intent surgical resection. Patients with complete response, partial response or stable disease by RECIST 1.1 were defined as responders, whereas patients with progression were defined as non-responders. An approximately 34% response rate was observed in the parent correlative cohort, in which around 12 patients were included. Patients without progression received a fourth nivolumab dose around day 43 and underwent definitive surgical resection on days 50-56. General conclusions and limits of the study: Within PBMCs, T cell clonality (Gini index) was significantly higher in non-responders than responders after neoadjuvant nivolumab. Higher pretreatment blood TCRbeta clonality and lower post-treatment tumor TCRbeta clonality were correlated with higher pretreatment blood Treg/Th17 ratios. TCR analyses included only three patients per response group, and the authors called for larger cohorts for validation.

The sample's time point label, in plain terms: before neoadjuvant nivolumab. Patients were newly diagnosed with stage II-IVA oral cavity squamous cell carcinoma and had received no prior systemic or radiation treatment. The cohort was made up of patients with locally advanced, HPV-negative oral cavity squamous cell carcinoma. Peripheral blood mononuclear cells were analyzed directly and were not maintained or expanded in culture. Samples were obtained from a longitudinal correlative study of a single-arm phase II trial of neoadjuvant nivolumab in oral cavity squamous cell carcinoma. Genomic DNA-based TCRbeta sequencing was performed on subject-matched pre- and post-treatment PBMCs and tumors from three responders and three non-responders. Peripheral blood mononuclear cells were collected once before nivolumab treatment and again after treatment, at the time of surgery. The Maxwell RSC DNA from Cells kit was used to extract genomic DNA from PBMCs.

The V end loses 3 bases and the J end loses 5 bases, and a stretch of 11 bases separates them. CDR1 and CDR2 are drawn from the germline V gene: SGHAT, FQNNGV. From the cysteine through the phenylalanine, the CDR3 covers 13 amino acids. Only CDR3 DNA remains: 39 bases, in frame from the first base. For deep sequencing, each PBMC sample was run in six replicates, with libraries mostly built from 400 to 500 ng of input genomic DNA. The immunoSEQ hsTCRbeta kit was used to prepare TCRbeta libraries, following the manufacturer's instructions. Sequencing of the completed libraries took place using an Illumina NovaSeq 6000 S4 flow cell after they had been pooled to around 3.3 nM. The study's processing was this. Raw data preprocessing and quality control were performed with the immunoSEQ Analyzer. The analysis was limited to productive rearrangements, and each clonotype was defined by a unique CDR3 amino acid sequence. Using the R package tcR, the researchers computed the Gini-Simpson index as their estimate of repertoire clonality. Student's t test was used to compare Gini indices, while Pearson correlation assessed associations with tumor size change. Held by TCRdb, this immuneACCESS table contains in-frame sequences only and omits some clones. Under half of the omission traces to an unresolved V gene where checked; the cause of the rest is unknown. The V and J calls and clone size were taken over from that table, and D and trimming were inferred from the DNA. Within this sample are 17,000 or so clones, with approximately 61% of them counted one time only. 2.8% of the sample is in the top ten clones.

Comments on this clone: Its specific antigen is unknown. Base qualities are not recorded, but no much larger clone differs from it by a single base.

This chain joins TRBV11-2 to TRBJ2-7; TRBD2 is possibly the D segment (7 matching bases). The sample was PBMCs, taken before nivolumab (anti-PD-1) treatment. This TCR came from a person aged 40-85 years with oral cavity squamous cell carcinoma. The DNA is as follows: TGTGCCAGCAGCTTTGGAGGGGGGGACGAGCAGTACTTC. This is translated as CASSFGGGDEQYF.